This TCR beta chain was obtained from a study of blood T cell repertoires in COVID-19. Overall study context: Samples taken during acute and convalescent COVID-19 were collected in the United States, Italy and Spain. PBMCs, B-cell-depleted T cells, or T cells were the source of the cDNA or gDNA that made up the material.

A Seattle source enrolled patients during active infection and followed them longitudinally. Methods used by the authors: Nucleated cell counts were estimated from reference gene primer amplification. Profiled with immunoSEQ multiplex PCR; TCRdb holds only in-frame clones, not every one. That table supplies the V and J calls and clone size; D and trimming were determined from the DNA. There are about 300,000 clones in the sample; more than 80% occur only once, and roughly 6.3% lies in the top ten. From germline, CDR1 is SGHTA and CDR2 FQGNSA. CDR3 length: 14 amino acids. J gave up 10 bases and V 1 base, and 6 bases lay outside the gene matches.

The sample consisted of peripheral blood. This receptor was taken from a woman aged 50 to 65 with COVID-19, enrolled during active disease. The chain has TRBV7-2 and TRBJ2-1, with 8 nucleotides matching TRBD2. The DNA for the CDR3 is TGTGCCAGCAGCTTAGTTACTAGCGGCACAGAGCAGTTCTTC. Translated, it gives CASSLVTSGTEQFF.